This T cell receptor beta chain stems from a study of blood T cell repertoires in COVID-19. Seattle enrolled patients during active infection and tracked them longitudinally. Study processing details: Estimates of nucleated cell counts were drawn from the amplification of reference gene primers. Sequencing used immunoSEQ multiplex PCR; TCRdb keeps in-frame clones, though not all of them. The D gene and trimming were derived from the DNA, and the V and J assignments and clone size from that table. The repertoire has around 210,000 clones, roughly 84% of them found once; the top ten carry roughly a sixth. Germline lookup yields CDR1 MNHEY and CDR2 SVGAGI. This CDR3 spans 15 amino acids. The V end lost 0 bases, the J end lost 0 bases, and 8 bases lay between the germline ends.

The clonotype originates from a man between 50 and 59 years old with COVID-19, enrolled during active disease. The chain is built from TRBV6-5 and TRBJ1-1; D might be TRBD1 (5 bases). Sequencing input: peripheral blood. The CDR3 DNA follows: TGTGCCAGCAGTTACTCAGAACAGGTGAACACTGAAGCTTTCTTT. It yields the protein CASSYSEQVNTEAFF.